This is a list of T cell receptor beta chains from one sample in a study of chemoradiotherapy in HPV16-positive cancers. The repertoire was sequenced with immunoSEQ multiplex PCR; TCRdb's copy has only in-frame clones and lacks some. The sample lists tens of thousands of clones, around nine tenths occurring once. Sequences were derived from blood, sampled from a patient who underwent chemoradiotherapy. The receptors here all came from a human donor with HPV-associated anogenital cancer. The CDR3 runs from the conserved cysteine through the conserved F or W. The D gene is left open where the match is weak. Expanded clones get a size class; other rows say once, few or many, or leave the size out.

D | J | size | V | CDR3 | DNA
NA | TRBJ1-1 | NA | TRBV27 | CASSLSKASRRKLNTEAFF | TGTGCCAGCAGTTTATCGAAAGCTTCCAGACGGAAATTGAACACTGAAGCTTTCTTT
NA | TRBJ1-1 | once | TRBV5-6 | CASSLTGEAFF | TGTGCCAGCAGCCTAACAGGGGAAGCTTTCTTT
NA | TRBJ2-3 | NA | TRBV30 | CAWSVRDTDTQYF | TGTGCCTGGAGTGTGCGGGACACAGATACGCAGTATTTT
TRBD2 | TRBJ2-1 | NA | TRBV19 | CASSRLAARSYNEQFF | TGTGCCAGTTCCAGACTAGCGGCGAGATCCTACAATGAGCAGTTCTTC
TRBD1 | TRBJ2-7 | NA | TRBV18 | CASSPDRKTGSYEQYF | TGTGCCAGCTCACCTGACCGAAAGACAGGGTCCTACGAGCAGTACTTC
NA | TRBJ2-3 | NA | TRBV6-5 | CASSYATDTQYF | TGTGCCAGCAGTTACGCAACAGATACGCAGTATTTT
NA | TRBJ2-7 | NA | TRBV5-1 | CASSLGQNEVEYF | TGCGCCAGCAGCTTGGGACAGAACGAAGTGGAGTACTTC
NA | TRBJ2-7 | once | TRBV5-1 | CASSLATGLSYEQYF | TGCGCCAGCAGCTTGGCGACAGGCCTCTCCTACGAGCAGTACTTC
NA | TRBJ2-7 | NA | TRBV6-1 | CASRDLGDSYEQYF | TGTGCCAGCAGAGACCTAGGGGACTCCTACGAGCAGTACTTC
NA | TRBJ2-7 | NA | TRBV28 | CASSLAGTAYEQYF | TGTGCCAGCAGTTTAGCCGGGACTGCCTACGAGCAGTACTTC
TRBD2 | TRBJ2-3 | NA | TRBV13 | CASSPKAWDYSQYF | TGTGCCAGCAGCCCCAAGGCCTGGGACTATTCGCAGTATTTT
TRBD1 | TRBJ1-4 | NA | TRBV2 | CASSEDRGGGFEKLFF | TGTGCCAGCAGTGAAGACCGGGGAGGGGGCTTCGAAAAACTGTTTTTT
TRBD1 | TRBJ1-2 | NA | TRBV19 | CASSASPPGQGGNGYTF | TGTGCCAGTAGTGCCTCCCCGCCGGGACAGGGAGGGAATGGCTACACCTTC
NA | TRBJ2-7 | NA | TRBV7-8 | CASSLGRGYEQYF | TGTGCCAGCAGCTTAGGAAGAGGCTACGAGCAGTACTTC
NA | TRBJ2-5 | NA | TRBV2 | CASSEALPRGSGETQYF | TGTGCCAGCAGTGAAGCGCTTCCCCGGGGATCGGGGGAGACCCAGTACTTC
NA | TRBJ2-5 | NA | TRBV6-5 | CASSYYGSQTQYF | TGTGCCAGCAGTTATTACGGCTCACAGACCCAGTACTTC
NA | TRBJ1-4 | NA | TRBV2 | CASSGGTSTNEKLFF | TGTGCCAGCAGTGGTGGGACAAGCACTAATGAAAAACTGTTTTTT
TRBD2 | TRBJ2-2 | NA | TRBV19 | CASSSPGTRLVGELFF | TGTGCCAGTAGTTCTCCCGGGACTAGACTCGTCGGGGAGCTGTTTTTT
TRBD1 | TRBJ1-1 | NA | TRBV5-6 | CASSPDPRTGEAFF | TGTGCCAGCAGCCCGGACCCTCGGACAGGTGAAGCTTTCTTT
TRBD1 | TRBJ1-1 | NA | TRBV6-5 | CASSWGQLNTEAFF | TGTGCCAGCAGTTGGGGACAGTTGAACACTGAAGCTTTCTTT
TRBD2 | TRBJ2-5 | NA | TRBV5-4 | CASSLELAGGQETQYF | TGTGCCAGCAGCTTGGAACTAGCGGGGGGCCAAGAGACCCAGTACTTC
TRBD1 | TRBJ2-7 | NA | TRBV4-1 | CASSLQGTGVLEQYF | TGCGCCAGCAGCCTGCAGGGGACAGGGGTTTTAGAGCAGTACTTC
NA | TRBJ1-6 | NA | TRBV5-6 | CASSLAGVVNSPLHF | TGTGCCAGCAGCTTGGCCGGGGTGGTTAATTCACCCCTCCACTTT
NA | TRBJ2-7 | NA | TRBV21-1 | CASSTPGTGPYEQYF | TGTGCCAGCAGCACCCCCGGGACAGGCCCCTACGAGCAGTACTTC
NA | TRBJ1-3 | NA | TRBV29-1 | CSVEEGGNTIYF | TGCAGCGTTGAAGAGGGGGGAAACACCATATATTTT
NA | TRBJ1-3 | NA | TRBV7-9 | CASSTSGSGNTIYF | TGTGCCAGCAGCACCAGTGGCTCTGGAAACACCATATATTTT
NA | TRBJ2-3 | once | TRBV5-6 | CASSFGRTDTQYF | TGTGCCAGCAGCTTCGGACGGACAGATACGCAGTATTTT
TRBD1 | TRBJ2-7 | NA | TRBV11-2 | CASSLARTGGVHEQYF | TGTGCCAGCAGCTTAGCCCGGACAGGGGGCGTCCACGAGCAGTACTTC
TRBD1 | TRBJ1-5 | NA | TRBV19 | CASSQRGTGIQPQHF | TGTGCCAGTAGTCAGAGGGGGACAGGGATTCAGCCCCAGCATTTT
NA | TRBJ1-2 | NA | TRBV6-1 | CASSRRSMGYTF | TGTGCCAGCAGTCGGCGGAGTATGGGCTACACCTTC
TRBD1 | TRBJ2-5 | NA | TRBV18 | CASSRAGDRETQYF | TGTGCCAGCTCACGAGCCGGGGACAGGGAGACCCAGTACTTC
NA | TRBJ2-5 | NA | TRBV18 | CASSEGIGSGETQYF | TGTGCCAGCTCAGAGGGTATAGGCTCCGGAGAGACCCAGTACTTC
NA | TRBJ2-1 | NA | TRBV1 | CTSSQEDPPKAYNEQFF | TGCACCAGCAGCCAAGAGGACCCCCCCAAGGCCTACAATGAGCAGTTCTTC
NA | TRBJ2-3 | NA | TRBV6-5 | CASNRELDTDTQYF | TGTGCCAGCAACAGGGAACTGGACACAGATACGCAGTATTTT
NA | TRBJ1-1 | few | TRBV7-9 | CASSLEENTEAFF | TGTGCCAGCAGCTTAGAAGAGAACACTGAAGCTTTCTTT
TRBD2 | TRBJ2-7 | NA | TRBV30 | CAWITSGGGYEQYF | TGTGCCTGGATAACGAGCGGGGGGGGCTACGAGCAGTACTTC
TRBD2 | TRBJ2-7 | NA | TRBV28 | CASSTGGREQYF | TGTGCCAGCAGTACGGGGGGTAGGGAGCAGTACTTC
NA | TRBJ2-7 | NA | TRBV20-1 | CSYYRGGEQYF | TGCAGTTACTACAGGGGAGGAGAGCAGTACTTC
NA | TRBJ2-2 | NA | TRBV5-4 | CASSQDAGTGELFF | TGTGCCAGCAGCCAGGACGCTGGCACCGGGGAGCTGTTTTTT
NA | TRBJ1-1 | NA | TRBV5-1 | CASSRSRDTVDEAFF | TGCGCCAGCAGCAGGTCCCGGGACACGGTAGATGAAGCTTTCTTT
NA | TRBJ1-2 | NA | TRBV2 | CASSDLRAQGNYGYTF | TGTGCCAGCAGTGACCTGAGGGCGCAGGGGAACTATGGCTACACCTTC
NA | TRBJ1-6 | NA | TRBV7-2 | CASSLDPGQFNSPLHF | TGTGCCAGCAGCTTAGACCCAGGACAATTCAATTCACCCCTCCACTTT
NA | TRBJ2-6 | NA | TRBV6-5 | CASSYSFGAGANVLTF | TGTGCCAGCAGTTACTCTTTCGGGGCTGGGGCCAACGTCCTGACTTTC
TRBD1 | TRBJ2-7 | few | TRBV4-1 | CASSPLGQGPMQYF | TGCGCCAGCAGCCCACTGGGACAGGGTCCCATGCAGTACTTC
TRBD1 | TRBJ2-5 | NA | TRBV7-2 | CASSSKQGVQETQYF | TGTGCCAGCAGCTCGAAACAGGGGGTTCAAGAGACCCAGTACTTC
TRBD1 | TRBJ2-7 | NA | TRBV6-1 | CASSLDRAISYEQYF | TGTGCCAGCAGTCTGGACAGGGCGATCTCCTACGAGCAGTACTTC
NA | TRBJ2-1 | NA | TRBV5-1 | CASSLAAPGEQFF | TGCGCCAGCAGCTTGGCGGCGCCTGGGGAGCAGTTCTTC
TRBD2 | TRBJ2-7 | NA | TRBV7-2 | CASSLTSGGNYEQYF | TGTGCCAGCAGCCTCACTAGCGGGGGTAACTACGAGCAGTACTTC
NA | TRBJ2-2 | NA | TRBV2 | CASSSDHTGELFF | TGTGCCAGCAGTTCAGATCACACCGGGGAGCTGTTTTTT
TRBD2 | TRBJ2-5 | NA | TRBV15 | CATSRGASGFSVLYF | TGTGCCACCAGCAGAGGGGCTAGCGGATTCTCCGTATTGTACTTC
NA | TRBJ2-2 | NA | TRBV11-3 | CASSPRRGTNTGELFF | TGTGCCAGCAGCCCCCGGAGGGGCACGAACACCGGGGAGCTGTTTTTT
TRBD2 | TRBJ2-7 | NA | TRBV6-5 | CASSYAGGSSYEQYF | TGTGCCAGCAGTTACGCGGGCGGGAGCTCCTACGAGCAGTACTTC